This T cell receptor beta chain stems from a study of cytomegalovirus exposure and HLA in healthy donors. A remark on this clone: Its target is not known.

Clones were sequenced by immunoSEQ multiplex PCR, and TCRdb holds only the in-frame ones, with some missing. This table holds some 200,000 clones, just over 90% found once. Germline CDR1 is KGHSH and CDR2 is LQKENI. The CDR3 totals 16 residues. V shed 3 bases and J 3 bases; nucleotides not matched to a gene: 10. Study observations and caveats: 164 TCR beta chains were listed as cytomegalovirus-associated.

The sample comprised PBMCs. The J gene is TRBJ2-7, the V gene TRBV18; 8 bases match TRBD2. This clonotype was sampled from a woman younger than 30 in good health and CMV-seronegative. The CDR3 loop reads CASSPSLGLGLYEQYF. Here the CDR3 DNA reads TGTGCCAGCTCACCCTCGTTGGGACTAGGTCTCTACGAGCAGTACTTC.